Sequencing of this T cell receptor beta chain was carried out in a study of control samples from healthy donors and cancer patients. CDR3 size: 14 residues. Germline lookup yields CDR1 KGHSH and CDR2 LQKENI. V lost 3 bases to trimming and J lost 1 base, with 7 bases between them. The protocol was immunoSEQ multiplex PCR, while the TCRdb copy is restricted to in-frame clones and leaves out a portion. The data hold about 89,000 clones, with about 89% observed a single time. J is TRBJ2-1 and V is TRBV18; D might be TRBD1 (6 bases). The origin of this receptor is a man aged 25 to 40 in good health. The sample consisted of blood. CDR3 residues: CASSPQGSYNEQFF. The DNA of the CDR3 is TGTGCCAGCTCACCGCAGGGGTCCTACAATGAGCAGTTCTTC.